This is a list of T cell receptor beta chains from one sample in a study of CD8+ T cells in alopecia areata. Clones were read by immunoSEQ multiplex PCR, and TCRdb kept only the in-frame ones, dropping some. The data contain 150,000 or so clones, 50% to 65% of them singletons. Sequenced: CD4+ T cells sorted from blood. The receptors here all came from a human donor in good health. The CDR3 runs from the conserved cysteine through the conserved F or W. A D gene is named only where the DNA matches it firmly. For some rows the clone size is stated as once, few or many, or as a class when expanded; others skip it.

NA NA TRBJ2-1 TRBV29-1 TGCAGCGTTGAAAGAGGGCAGGGACCCTACAATGAGCAGTTCTTC CSVERGQGPYNEQFF
TRBD2 few TRBJ2-7 TRBV29-1 TGCAGCGTGTCTAGCGGGAGAGGCTACGAGCAGTACTTC CSVSSGRGYEQYF
TRBD2 NA TRBJ2-1 TRBV5-1 TGCGCCAGCAGCTTGGGACCGGGACTAGGTAATGAGCAGTTCTTC CASSLGPGLGNEQFF
TRBD2 NA TRBJ2-1 TRBV7-2 TGTGCCAGCACCTCCCGCGGGAGACCCTACAATGAGCAGTTCTTC CASTSRGRPYNEQFF
NA few TRBJ2-2 TRBV29-1 TGCAGCATAATCGAAGGGTACACCGGGGAGCTGTTTTTT CSIIEGYTGELFF
NA few TRBJ2-7 TRBV7-7 TGTGCCAGCAGCTTAATGTACTCTAGCCAACTCTACGAGCAGTACTTC CASSLMYSSQLYEQYF
NA NA TRBJ1-2 TRBV23-1 TGCGCCAGTTTGGTAGGCTACACCTTC CASLVGYTF
TRBD2 NA TRBJ2-1 TRBV2 TGTGCCAGCAGGGGGACTAGCGGAGGGTACAATGAGCAGTTCTTC CASRGTSGGYNEQFF
TRBD1 NA TRBJ1-2 TRBV30 TGTGCCTGGAGAGCCACAGGGGGCGACTATGGCTACACCTTC CAWRATGGDYGYTF
TRBD1 once TRBJ1-5 TRBV6-1 TGTGCCAGCAAGGGGACAGGGACCAATCAGCCCCAGCATTTT CASKGTGTNQPQHF
TRBD2 once TRBJ2-7 TRBV5-6 TGTGCCAGCAGCCTACTAGGGACTAGCGGCTACGAGCAGTACTTC CASSLLGTSGYEQYF
NA few TRBJ1-1 TRBV19 TGTGCCAGTAGTACCGCAGGTAAAGGGAACACTGAAGCTTTCTTT CASSTAGKGNTEAFF
NA few TRBJ2-2 TRBV14 TGTGCCAGCAGCCAAGATTGGGGCAGACTGAACACCGGGGAGCTGTTTTTT CASSQDWGRLNTGELFF
NA NA TRBJ1-5 TRBV29-1 TGCAGCGTTGGGGGTGGCCCTCATCAGCCCCAGCATTTT CSVGGGPHQPQHF
NA NA TRBJ2-6 TRBV25-1 TGTGCCAGCAGTGAATACGGCGGGTTAGGGGCCAACGTCCTGACTTTC CASSEYGGLGANVLTF
TRBD2 few TRBJ2-7 TRBV30 TGTGCCTGGAGTGTAAGCGGGGCACTACGCCCCTACGAGCAGTACTTC CAWSVSGALRPYEQYF
NA NA TRBJ2-1 TRBV2 TGTGCCAGCAGCCACCGACAGGCACCCTACAATGAGCAGTTCTTC CASSHRQAPYNEQFF
NA NA TRBJ1-2 TRBV30 TGTGCCTGGAGTGTAGTCGGCCGCGTTGGCGGCTACACCTTC CAWSVVGRVGGYTF
TRBD1 NA TRBJ1-2 TRBV4-1 TGCGCCAGCAGCCAAGATCTGGGCAGGGGGCATCGTGGCTACACCTTC CASSQDLGRGHRGYTF
TRBD1 NA TRBJ2-3 TRBV29-1 TGCAGCGTCGTAGACAGGGGGCGGACAGATACGCAGTATTTT CSVVDRGRTDTQYF
TRBD2 once TRBJ2-2 TRBV7-9 TGTGCCAGCAGCTTAGGCCTAGCGGGAGCCACCGGGGAGCTGTTTTTT CASSLGLAGATGELFF
TRBD1 NA TRBJ1-2 TRBV5-1 TGCGCCAGCAGCGTGGGACAGGGGGTTTATGGCTACACCTTC CASSVGQGVYGYTF
NA NA TRBJ2-5 TRBV29-1 TGCAGCGTCAGAATGGCGGAGACCCAGTACTTC CSVRMAETQYF
NA NA TRBJ2-5 TRBV29-1 TGCAGCGTTGACGGGCGGTTTAAGACCCAGTACTTC CSVDGRFKTQYF
TRBD1 NA TRBJ1-1 TRBV7-2 TGTGCCAGCAGCGACGATAACTACAGGGGAACTGAAGCTTTCTTT CASSDDNYRGTEAFF
TRBD1 NA TRBJ2-3 TRBV29-1 TGCAGCGCGGGACAGGGCTATGGGCGCGGAGATACGCAGTATTTT CSAGQGYGRGDTQYF
NA NA TRBJ2-1 TRBV19 TGTGCCAGTACCCCCCCGGAGGTGGGCACCAAGGAACGGCAGTTCTTC CASTPPEVGTKERQFF
TRBD1 once TRBJ1-1 TRBV6-5 TGTGCCAGCAGTCGGACAGGAATTGAAGCTTTCTTT CASSRTGIEAFF
NA few TRBJ2-2 TRBV5-1 TGCGCCAGCAGCTCCGGGTCCCAGACGAACACCGGGGAGCTGTTTTTT CASSSGSQTNTGELFF
TRBD1 NA TRBJ2-7 TRBV23-1 TGCGCCAGCAGTCTTCCGAAACGACAGGGGCCCTGCGAGCAGTACTTC CASSLPKRQGPCEQYF
NA NA TRBJ1-2 TRBV25-1 TGTGCCAGTACCGGGTCCGAAAACTATGGCTACACCTTC CASTGSENYGYTF
TRBD1 NA TRBJ2-7 TRBV29-1 TGCAGCGTTGGAGGGGGGAGGACAGGGTTACCCTACGAGCAGTACTTC CSVGGGRTGLPYEQYF
NA NA TRBJ2-7 TRBV29-1 TGCAGCGTTCGGGGGGCAGGTGGGGTCGAGCAGTACTTC CSVRGAGGVEQYF
NA NA TRBJ1-1 TRBV29-1 TGCAGCATTCGGACAGCGAACACTGAAGCTTCCTTT CSIRTANTEASF
NA few TRBJ2-7 TRBV7-9 TGTGCCATCGGACAGGGGGCTAGCGGGAGTCCCACCTACGAGCAGTACTTC CAIGQGASGSPTYEQYF
TRBD2 NA TRBJ2-5 TRBV6-5 TGTGCCAGCCGGGCTAGCGGGAGCGCAAGAGAGACCCAGTACTTC CASRASGSARETQYF